This is a list of T cell receptor beta chains from one sample in a study of shared clonotypes between healthy human individuals. Profiled with immunoSEQ multiplex PCR; TCRdb holds only in-frame clones, not every one. Of 150,000 to 200,000 clones listed, 85% to 95% were seen once; the top ten hold about 0.07%. Sequenced input: naive CD4+ T cells sorted from blood. The receptor source for this set is a woman in her 30s in good health. Both conserved end residues are part of each CDR3.

v_call cdr3_aa
TRBV30 CAWSPDLLSGNTIYF
TRBV19 CASSTLPGQGKEQYF
TRBV28 CASSPTGQLSYEQYF
TRBV4-2 CASSQEHGELFF
TRBV27 CASSPRTGTDSGANVLTF
TRBV28 CASSPDSHEQYF
TRBV2 CASRTEQPYEQYF
TRBV5-1 CASSLGGMETQYF
TRBV7-9 CASSLGPIEQYF
TRBV6-5 CASRTGTGGFGELFF
TRBV5-1 CASSEAGEETQYF
TRBV6-5 CASSLLVGGRTEAFF
TRBV29-1 CSVDGGRGFF
TRBV11-2 CASSLVLRTLSSYEQYF
TRBV20-1 CSAPAEYEQYF
TRBV4-1 CASSLLAYRKTYGYTF
TRBV5-8 CASSSRDIQPQHF
TRBV30 CAWSVGQNTEAFF
TRBV25-1 CASSEEGTHIHQFF
TRBV15 CATSRDTTLYSYEQYF
TRBV18 CASSLNQETQYF
TRBV6-1 CASSEAGGTSYEQYF
TRBV18 CASSPRQGSTVGNQPQHF
TRBV27 CASRKTSVGYEQYF
TRBV23-1 CASSQSVQGEVRQPQHF
TRBV21-1 CASSASSGAEAFF
TRBV5-1 CASSSTGSGETQYF
TRBV5-1 CASSPGTGGSSGETQYF
TRBV28 CASSPRDRAGYEQYF
TRBV30 CAYQTGNLENTIYF
TRBV11-1 CASSFARDPNYEQYF
TRBV4-2 CASSQDLVDGYTF
TRBV6-5 CASRDRTRGRYEQYF
TRBV19 CASSDTRFSGANVLTF
TRBV11-3 CASRLPREGNTEAFF
TRBV7-3 CASSLAAPGEAFF
TRBV19 CASSIGSRVGNEQFF
TRBV9 CASSVEIVSSGEQYF
TRBV19 CASSLRQGTAIWGYGYTF
TRBV19 CASSVGTGEQFF
TRBV19 CASSPRRSSYEQYF
TRBV5-1 CASRPTGLGKLFF
TRBV7-3 CASSQNRDSGGYTF
TRBV19 CASSPSTSGRAKETQYF
TRBV5-1 CASSLGPGIYNEQFF
TRBV13 CASSLGAGASPLHF
TRBV5-6 CASSYPRGGSTDTQYF
TRBV29-1 CSVGGAGGEKLFF
TRBV2 CASSNRGQGSGNTIYF
TRBV9 CASSEGQAPKGEQFF
TRBV18 CASSPPRPRHEQYF
TRBV21-1 CASRLHVLDEQYF
TRBV7-2 CASSFLTYEQYF
TRBV25-1 CASSEPARGDTQYF
TRBV18 CASSSGRNTEAFF
TRBV11-2 CASSSILTWVNTEAFF